This TCR beta chain was sequenced in a study of response to subunit inactivated influenza vaccine. Study findings and constraints: A suggestion made by the authors is that each seasonal influenza vaccination recruits few new T cells.

CDR1 and CDR2 from the germline V gene are ENHRY and SYGVKD. Trimming removed 0 bases from V and 2 bases from J; junction bases left unmatched: 10. The CDR3 covers 18 residues. TCRdb independently ran MiXCR on the RT-PCR reads; one entry per CDR3 protein. This sample has more than 550,000 distinct CDR3 sequences, with roughly 12% found just once. About this clonotype itself: What it binds is not known.

The TCR comes from a man over 45 who received an inactivated influenza vaccine. The starting material was PBMCs from blood, obtained on the day of vaccination. V is TRBV10-3 and J is TRBJ2-3; 8 positions match TRBD2. CDR3 loop: CAISESEAGGTLTDTQYF. The CDR3 region has the DNA TGTGCCATCAGTGAGTCGGAGGCGGGAGGAACCCTCACAGATACGCAGTATTTT.